These 14 T cell receptor beta chains came from one sample sequenced in a study of CD8 T cells in ankylosing spondylitis. Each CDR3 protein gets one entry after TCRdb re-called the 5' RACE reads with MiXCR. The data hold 300,000 to 350,000 distinct CDR3 sequences, with 20% to 25% observed a single time. Sequences were obtained from blood, either unsorted or a sorted T cell fraction (not recorded which). Every receptor here comes from a female donor with ankylosing spondylitis or in good health (not recorded which).

The chain recombines TRBV12-3 or TRBV12-4 with TRBJ1-1, with TRBD1 as a possible D gene (5 bases). This CDR3 comprises 15 residues. V dropped 3 bases and J dropped 2 bases, with 13 bases sitting between them. The CDR3 loop reads CASSFSGVKNTEAFF. The DNA of the CDR3 is TGTGCCAGCAGTTTCTCGGGGGTAAAAAACACTGAAGCTTTCTTT.

This clonotype came up a few times. The rearrangement links TRBV10-3 to TRBJ1-3, with a tentative D call TRBD1 (5 bases). Trimming removed 9 bases at V and 0 bases at J, with 18 bases between. This CDR3 spans 16 amino acids. CDR1 is ENHRY, CDR2 SYGVKD, per germline. In nucleotides, the CDR3 is TGTGCCATGCTAGCGCTTCAAGGGGACTCTGGAAACACCATATATTTT. Its translation: CAMLALQGDSGNTIYF.

The chain recombines TRBV10-3 with TRBJ2-7; D gene uncertain. Germline V gene lookup returns CDR1 ENHRY and CDR2 SYGVKD. The ends were cut back, 4 bases at V and 0 bases at J, with 4 bases in the middle. The CDR3 consists of 12 residues. CDR3 in amino acids: CAISALSYEQYF. The CDR3 region has the DNA TGTGCCATCAGTGCGCTCTCCTACGAGCAGTACTTC.

This clonotype has more than one count but fewer than ten. V and J are TRBV2 and TRBJ2-5, with TRBD1 matching over 9 bases. After removal of 7 bases from V and 5 bases from J, the junction contained 11 bases not matched to a gene. The CDR3 has 15 amino acids. In germline, CDR1 is SNHLY, CDR2 FYNNEI. The CDR3 loop is CASTQRTGVAETQYF. For the CDR3, the DNA is TGTGCCAGCACCCAACGGACAGGGGTGGCGGAGACCCAGTACTTC.

In its sample, this clonotype was seen many times. This rearrangement joins TRBV12-3 or TRBV12-4 to TRBJ1-2; 7 bases map to TRBD1. The trim removed 6 bases at V and 6 bases at J, leaving 4 bases unmatched. This CDR3 region has 12 residues. CDR3 bases: TGTGCCAGCAGGGCAGGGGGGAATGGCTACACCTTC. Amino acid sequence: CASRAGGNGYTF.

In its sample, this clonotype was seen a few times. CDR3 nucleotides: TGTGCCAGCAGCTTAGACCGCTATGACAATGAGCAGTTCTTC. Encoded protein: CASSLDRYDNEQFF. The V and J genes are TRBV7-7 and TRBJ2-1, with D uncertain. V was cut by 1 base and J by 5 bases, with 9 bases left in between. Germline V gene sequence: CDR1 SSHAT, CDR2 FNYEAQ (reference sequence). This CDR3 is built from 14 residues. Variable domain in full (rest from reference TRBV7-7 and TRBJ2-1): GAGVSQSPRYKVTKRGQDVTLRCDPISSHATLYWYQQALGQGPEFLTYFNYEAQPDKSGLPSDRFSAERPEGSISTLTIQRTEQRDSAMYRCASSLDRYDNEQFFGPGTRLTVL.

This clonotype has just a few counts. The chain has TRBV28 and TRBJ1-2; D might be TRBD1 (6 bases). Germline loops: CDR1 MDHEN, CDR2 SYDVKM. The CDR3 contains 12 residues. The germline V and J ends were trimmed by 5 bases and 12 bases, with 16 bases remaining between them. CDR3 loop: CASSEGRGRNTF. The CDR3 nucleotides are TGTGCCAGCAGTGAGGGGCGGGGGCGAAACACCTTC.

This clonotype was counted only a few times. This rearrangement joins TRBV6-2 or TRBV6-3 to TRBJ2-1, with TRBD2 as a possible D gene (5 bases). The CDR3 sequence is 15 residues long. Germline-derived CDR1 and CDR2 are MNHEY and SVGEGT. The ends were cut back, 0 bases at V and 10 bases at J, with 16 bases in the middle. CDR3 region: CASSYSLDARGEQFF. DNA of the CDR3: TGTGCCAGCAGTTACTCTCTAGACGCCCGCGGGGAGCAGTTCTTC.

The chain uses TRBV4-3 and TRBJ1-2; 7 bases are shared with TRBD1. The length of the CDR3 is 14 residues. Germline CDR1 and CDR2: LGHNA and YSLEER. After removal of 4 bases from V and 6 bases from J, the junction contained 8 bases not matched to a gene. The CDR3 DNA reads as TGCGCCAGCAGCCTTGGGACAGCCCGAAATGGCTACACCTTC. This encodes CASSLGTARNGYTF.

This clonotype has only a few counts. This chain links TRBV27 with TRBJ2-5; D gene uncertain. This CDR3 is 18 amino acids long. Germline V gives CDR1 MNHEY, CDR2 SMNVEV (reference sequence). V was cut by 5 bases and J by 2 bases, with 24 bases left in between. The CDR3 nucleotides are TGTGCCAGCAGTAAAACAGACGTCCTCGAGGCCTTACAAGAGACCCAGTACTTC. It translates to CASSKTDVLEALQETQYF.

This chain uses TRBV6-4 with TRBJ2-3; maybe TRBD1 (6 bases). The germline V and J ends were trimmed by 8 bases and 3 bases, with 18 bases remaining between them. CDR1 is MRHNA, CDR2 SNTAGT, per germline. The CDR3 has 15 residues. DNA of the CDR3: TGTGCCAGCCCTGACAGGAAGGGTGCAACAGATACGCAGTATTTT. Protein sequence: CASPDRKGATDTQYF.

This sequence joins TRBV4-1 and TRBJ2-7, with D tentatively TRBD1 (6 bases). The germline V and J ends were trimmed by 4 bases and 0 bases, with 13 bases remaining between them. The germline V gene encodes CDR1 MGHRA and CDR2 YSYEKL. This CDR3 contains 15 residues. CDR3 sequence reads: CASSLRQGTSYEQYF. The CDR3 DNA reads TGCGCCAGCAGCCTGCGGCAGGGGACCTCCTACGAGCAGTACTTC.

This clonotype turned up a few times. The V and J genes are TRBV7-2 and TRBJ2-3; 9 bases are a match to TRBD2. The CDR3 length is 16 residues. Germline CDR1 is SGHTA and CDR2 is FQGNSA. Trimming at V came to 5 bases and at J to 0 bases, leaving 6 bases not matched to a gene. CDR3 nucleotides: TGTGCCAGCAGCCCAAGAGCGGGGGGAAGCACAGATACGCAGTATTTT. Residues: CASSPRAGGSTDTQYF.

DNA of the CDR3: TGTGCCAGCAGCTTGCCCCGAGGACCCGGCGTCGAGACCCAGTACTTC. This translates into CASSLPRGPGVETQYF. This sequence joins TRBV7-9 and TRBJ2-5; D unclear. Germline V gives CDR1 SEHNR, CDR2 FQNEAQ (reference sequence). Trimming removed 3 bases at V and 5 bases at J, with 19 bases between. This CDR3 region has 16 residues.